This T cell receptor beta chain was obtained from a study of shared clonotypes between healthy human individuals. Study-wide results and caveats: What naive subsets generally showed was a larger estimated richness than memory subsets showed. The authors sampled blood alone, and tissue repertoires likely differ.

This CDR3 comprises 13 residues. V gave up 1 base and J gave up 3 bases, with 7 bases separating them. CDR1 and CDR2 (germline): MGHRA, YSYEKL. Naive CD8 cells lacked CD45RO and underwent positive selection for CCR7, leaving out terminally differentiated effector memory CD45RA+ cells. Authors' analysis steps: ImmunoSEQ output lacked quality scores and full-length reads, limiting matched filtering. TCRdb keeps only in-frame clones here, not all; method: immunoSEQ multiplex PCR. V, J and clone size derive from that table, while D and trimming were established from the DNA sequence. The data show about 2 million clones, 85% to 95% seen once. Details on this clone: As yet, its antigen is unknown. The sample holds other DNA sequences that translate to the same CDR3.

The genes are TRBV4-1 and TRBJ2-7; D might be TRBD1 (6 bases). The source material was naive CD8+ T cells sorted from blood. The receptor's source is a man aged 18-30 years in good health. The CDR3 loop is CASSQAQGYEQYF. For the CDR3, the DNA is TGCGCCAGCAGCCAAGCACAGGGCTACGAGCAGTACTTC.